This entry concerns a single T cell receptor (beta chain). This clonotype was seen more than once but under ten times. No antigen is known for it. Base quality data are lacking; no much larger clone is found one base away. Every donor in the study was a healthy Caucasian. Three pairs of female monozygotic twins, all aged about 18 to 29 years, were included in the twin cohort. The RNA used for TCR libraries was isolated from peripheral blood mononuclear cells. The data were obtained in a study of identical twins (dated by TCRdb to about 2016). Background on the whole study: TCR alpha and beta repertoires from monozygotic twins, unrelated adults of various ages and cord blood were deep-sequenced to test whether fetal clonotypes persist. To rule out contamination, replicate twin experiments were performed at different times with different library preparation protocols. Overall study outcomes, separate from this receptor: In monozygotic twins, recombination models systematically underestimated out-of-frame TCR alpha sharing, but the models matched the sharing seen between unrelated individuals. A weaker excess of twin sharing was found in beta out-of-frame sequences because the signal-to-noise ratio was lowered by fewer shared sequences. Compared with coincidental sharing between unrelated individuals, an excess of low generation-probability sequences was observed among out-of-frame TCR alpha sequences shared between twins. Invariant T cells such as MAIT and iNKT could partly confound zero-insertion analyses, though diverse VJ usage argued against this for most clonotypes. Because the same donors could not be followed over many years, the conclusions depended on cross-sectional statistical analysis. Abundant cord blood beta clonotypes had fewer insertions, young adult naive repertoires showed a similar but weaker trend, and memory repertoires showed no such trend.

The library was made by 5' RACE. TCRdb lists the instrument as Illumina HiSeq 2000. A universal primer binding site was introduced by template switching, and a unique molecular identifier was present in the final cDNA, enabling accurate counting of TCR cDNA molecules. First-strand cDNA for TCR alpha and beta chains was synthesized from specific primers in the conserved constant-segment region. To control for contamination, every cDNA library was double barcoded, receiving both a SMART-Mk sample barcode and Illumina barcodes. TruSeq adapter sequences and Illumina sample barcodes were added in two successive PCR steps. The Illumina HiSeq platform was used with custom primers to sequence TCR alpha and beta cDNA libraries. Turning to the authors' computational methods: Raw reads were processed with MiGEC to extract unique molecular identifiers, and MiXCR was used to determine CDR3 positions. For each individual, recombination models were inferred using an EM algorithm with the repgenHMM and IGoR tools. Shared clonotype analysis was performed with the tcR package in R, normalizing sharing by the product of cloneset sizes. Out-of-frame nonproductive sequences were analyzed to study raw recombination free of thymic and clonal selection effects. TCRdb itself trimmed the public reads at Q25 with fastp, ran MiXCR and retained productive beta chains. Duplicate CDR3 protein sequences are folded into a single record with the most common DNA and genes. None of the V and J calls come from the authors' own analysis; TCRdb made them. This sample comprises fewer than 800,000 distinct CDR3 sequences, just over 7% of them detected only once. The ten most abundant clones make up around 1.6% of the sample.

V was cut back by 1 base and J by 1 base, leaving a gap of 7 bases between them. Looking up the germline V gene yields CDR1 MGHDK and CDR2 SYGVNS. The CDR3 holds 14 amino acids from the cysteine to the phenylalanine. This entry keeps only the CDR3 DNA: 42 bases, framed from base 1. In addition, the sample was reused for a study of yellow fever vaccine responses in identical twins. The second study reports: According to the authors, in identical twins the way T cells responded to vaccination appeared partly convergent and partly personalized. In the study, vaccine-responding T cell clones were precisely tracked in identical twins.

The TCR comes from a woman aged 18 to 35 in good health. The chain was built from TRBV25-1 and TRBJ2-5, with the D assignment possibly TRBD1 or TRBD2, given 5 matching bases for each. Material: PBMCs. The nucleotides are TGTGCCAGCAGTGAATGGGACCTCCAAGAGACCCAGTACTTC. It codes for CASSEWDLQETQYF.